What follows describes a single T cell receptor (beta chain). The antigen remains unidentified. This sample was included in a study of cytomegalovirus exposure and HLA in healthy donors. Study overall: One earlier analysis, a look at around 170 million T cells, found around 110 million unique TCR beta sequences. Notes on the study in general: Accurate HLA-A and HLA-B prediction from TCR beta sequences was reported for most subjects.

The V gene's germline CDR1 is SGHRS and CDR2 YFSETQ. Trimming stripped 1 base from V and 3 bases from J, with 7 bases between. CDR3 size: 14 residues. The PCR made use of 60 Vbeta and 13 Jbeta primers. Original handling: A later analysis counted 65 million to 80 million unique TCR beta chains, roughly 11 million shared. Assay: immunoSEQ multiplex PCR; the TCRdb copy retains only in-frame clones and omits some. V and J calls and clone size come straight from that table; D and trimming were deduced from the DNA. This repertoire shows roughly 250,000 clones, 65% to 85% found once; its top ten account for under 3%.

The chain uses TRBV5-1 and TRBJ1-4; D is unclear. This receptor was identified in a female donor in good health and CMV-seronegative. The material sequenced was PBMCs. The CDR3 loop reads CASSLSTANEKLFF. The DNA for the CDR3 is TGCGCCAGCAGCTTGAGTACGGCTAATGAAAAACTGTTTTTT.